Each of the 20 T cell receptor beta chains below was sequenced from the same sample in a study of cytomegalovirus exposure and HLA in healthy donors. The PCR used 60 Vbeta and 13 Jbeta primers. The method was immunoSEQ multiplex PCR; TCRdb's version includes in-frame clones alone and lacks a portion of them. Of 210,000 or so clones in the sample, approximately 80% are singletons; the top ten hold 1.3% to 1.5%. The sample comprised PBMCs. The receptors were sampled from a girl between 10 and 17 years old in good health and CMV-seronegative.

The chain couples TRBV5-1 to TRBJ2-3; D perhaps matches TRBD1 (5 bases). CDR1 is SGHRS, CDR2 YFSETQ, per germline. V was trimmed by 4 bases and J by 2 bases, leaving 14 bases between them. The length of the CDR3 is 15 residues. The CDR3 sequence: CASSRGQEYTDTQYF. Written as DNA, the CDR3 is TGCGCCAGCAGCCGTGGACAAGAATACACAGATACGCAGTATTTT.

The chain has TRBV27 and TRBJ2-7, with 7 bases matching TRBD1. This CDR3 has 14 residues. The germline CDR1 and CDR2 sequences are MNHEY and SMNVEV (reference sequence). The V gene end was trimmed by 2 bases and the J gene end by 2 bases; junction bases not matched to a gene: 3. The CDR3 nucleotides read TGTGCCAGCAGTTTAAGCGACAGGGCCTACGAGCAGTACTTC. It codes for CASSLSDRAYEQYF.

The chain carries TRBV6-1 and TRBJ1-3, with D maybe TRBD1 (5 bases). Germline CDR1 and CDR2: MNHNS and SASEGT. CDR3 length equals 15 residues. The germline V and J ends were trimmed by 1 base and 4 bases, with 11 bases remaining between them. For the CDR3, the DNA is TGTGCCAGCAGTGAAGTGTGGGGCTCGGGAAACACCATATATTTT. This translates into CASSEVWGSGNTIYF.

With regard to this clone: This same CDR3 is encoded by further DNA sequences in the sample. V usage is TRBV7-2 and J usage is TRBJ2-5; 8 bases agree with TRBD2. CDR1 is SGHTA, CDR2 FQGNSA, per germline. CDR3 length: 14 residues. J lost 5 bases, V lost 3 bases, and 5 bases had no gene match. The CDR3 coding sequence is TGTGCCAGCAGCTTGGCGGGGGGAGGGGAGACCCAGTACTTC. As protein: CASSLAGGGETQYF.

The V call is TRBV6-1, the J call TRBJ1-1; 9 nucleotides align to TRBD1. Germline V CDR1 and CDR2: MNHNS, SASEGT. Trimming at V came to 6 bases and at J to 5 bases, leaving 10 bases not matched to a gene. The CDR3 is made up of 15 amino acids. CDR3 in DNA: TGTGCCAGCAGATTAGACAGGGGGGGTGGGACTGAAGCTTTCTTT. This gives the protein CASRLDRGGGTEAFF.

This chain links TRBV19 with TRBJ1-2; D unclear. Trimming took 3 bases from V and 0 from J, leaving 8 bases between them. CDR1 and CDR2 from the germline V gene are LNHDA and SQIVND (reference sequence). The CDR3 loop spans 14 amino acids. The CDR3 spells CASSIMPANYGYTF. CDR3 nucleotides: TGTGCCAGTAGTATCATGCCAGCTAACTATGGCTACACCTTC.

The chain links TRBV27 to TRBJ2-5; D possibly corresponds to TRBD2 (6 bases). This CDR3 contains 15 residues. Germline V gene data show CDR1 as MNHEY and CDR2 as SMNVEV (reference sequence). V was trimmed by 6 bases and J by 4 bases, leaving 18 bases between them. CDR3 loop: CASSPGTGRGETQYF. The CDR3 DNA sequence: TGTGCCAGCAGCCCAGGAACCGGGAGAGGAGAGACCCAGTACTTC.

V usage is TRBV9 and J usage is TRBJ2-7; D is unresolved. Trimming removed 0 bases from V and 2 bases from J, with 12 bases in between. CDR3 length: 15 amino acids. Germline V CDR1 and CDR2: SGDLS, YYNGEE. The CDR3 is CASSVGGSETYEQYF. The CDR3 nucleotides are TGTGCCAGCAGCGTAGGCGGATCAGAGACCTACGAGCAGTACTTC.

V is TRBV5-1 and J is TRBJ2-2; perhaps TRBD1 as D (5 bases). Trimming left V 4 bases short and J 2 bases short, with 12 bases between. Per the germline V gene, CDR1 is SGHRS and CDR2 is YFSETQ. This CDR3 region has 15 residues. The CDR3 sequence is CASSRTDRNTGELFF. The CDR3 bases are TGCGCCAGCAGCAGGACCGACAGAAACACCGGGGAGCTGTTTTTT.

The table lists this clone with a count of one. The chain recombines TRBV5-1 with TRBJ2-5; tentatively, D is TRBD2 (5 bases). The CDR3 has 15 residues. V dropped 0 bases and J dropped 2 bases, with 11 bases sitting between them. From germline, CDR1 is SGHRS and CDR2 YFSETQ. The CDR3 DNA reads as TGCGCCAGCAGCTTGGCCTCGACTAATCAAGAGACCCAGTACTTC. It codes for CASSLASTNQETQYF.

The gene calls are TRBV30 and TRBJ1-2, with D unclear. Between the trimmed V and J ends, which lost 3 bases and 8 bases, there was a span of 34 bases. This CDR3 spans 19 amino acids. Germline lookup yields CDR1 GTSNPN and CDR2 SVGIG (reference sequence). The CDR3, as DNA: TGTGCCTGGAGATTAACGGCCGGGATGCCCCCATTGATTGGGCGAGGCTACACCTTC. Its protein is CAWRLTAGMPPLIGRGYTF.

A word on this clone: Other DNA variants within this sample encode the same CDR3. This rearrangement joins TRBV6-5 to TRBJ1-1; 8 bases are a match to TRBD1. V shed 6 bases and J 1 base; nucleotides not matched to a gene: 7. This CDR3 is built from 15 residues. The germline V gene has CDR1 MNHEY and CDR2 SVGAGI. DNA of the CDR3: TGTGCCAGCAGCCGTCCCGGGACAGGGAACACTGAAGCTTTCTTT. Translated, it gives CASSRPGTGNTEAFF.

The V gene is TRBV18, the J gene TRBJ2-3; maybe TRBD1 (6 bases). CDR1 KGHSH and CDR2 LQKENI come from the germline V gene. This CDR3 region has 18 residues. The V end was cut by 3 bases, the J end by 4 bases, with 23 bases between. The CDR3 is CASSPSFMGARSADTQYF. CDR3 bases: TGTGCCAGCTCACCCTCATTCATGGGGGCGCGGAGTGCAGATACGCAGTATTTT. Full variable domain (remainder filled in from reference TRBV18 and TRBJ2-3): NAGVMQNPRHLVRRRGQEARLRCSPMKGHSHVYWYRQLPEEGLKFMVYLQKENIIDESGMPKERFSAEFPKEGPSILRIQQVVRGDSAAYFCASSPSFMGARSADTQYFGPGTRLTVL.

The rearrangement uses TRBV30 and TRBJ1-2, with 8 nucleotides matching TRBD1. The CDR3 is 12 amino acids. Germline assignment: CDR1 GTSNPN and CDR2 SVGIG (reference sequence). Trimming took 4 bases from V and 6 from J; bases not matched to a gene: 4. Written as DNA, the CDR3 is TGTGCCTGGACCTTGACAGGGGATGGCTACACCTTC. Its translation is CAWTLTGDGYTF.

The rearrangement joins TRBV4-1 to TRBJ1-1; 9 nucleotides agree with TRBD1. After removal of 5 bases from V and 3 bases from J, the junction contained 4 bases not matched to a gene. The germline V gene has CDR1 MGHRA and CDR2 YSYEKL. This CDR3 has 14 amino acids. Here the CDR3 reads CASSVRQGDTEAFF. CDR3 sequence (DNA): TGCGCCAGCAGCGTCCGACAGGGGGACACTGAAGCTTTCTTT.

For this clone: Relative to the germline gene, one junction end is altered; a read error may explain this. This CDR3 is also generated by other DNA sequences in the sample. CDR3 amino acids: CSVEGDSGSPYEQYF. For the CDR3, the DNA is TGCAGTGTTGAAGGGGATAGCGGTTCACCCTACGAGCAGTACTTC. J is TRBJ2-7 and V is TRBV29-1; weak D call: TRBD2 (6 bases). The CDR3 consists of 15 residues. CDR1 is SQVTM and CDR2 is ANQGSEA in the germline V gene.

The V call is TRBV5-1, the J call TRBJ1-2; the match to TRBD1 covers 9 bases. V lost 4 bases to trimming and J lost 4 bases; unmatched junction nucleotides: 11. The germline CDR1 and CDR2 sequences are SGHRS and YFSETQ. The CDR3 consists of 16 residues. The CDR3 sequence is CASSPRTGEVAYGYTF. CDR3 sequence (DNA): TGCGCCAGCAGCCCTCGGACAGGGGAGGTCGCCTATGGCTACACCTTC.

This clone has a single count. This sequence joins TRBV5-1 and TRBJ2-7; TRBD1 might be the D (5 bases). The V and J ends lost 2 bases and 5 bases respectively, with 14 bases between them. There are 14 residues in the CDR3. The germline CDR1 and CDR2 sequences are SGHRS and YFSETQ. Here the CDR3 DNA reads TGCGCCAGCAGCTTAGGCAGGGCCCTCGACGAGCAGTACTTC. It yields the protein CASSLGRALDEQYF.

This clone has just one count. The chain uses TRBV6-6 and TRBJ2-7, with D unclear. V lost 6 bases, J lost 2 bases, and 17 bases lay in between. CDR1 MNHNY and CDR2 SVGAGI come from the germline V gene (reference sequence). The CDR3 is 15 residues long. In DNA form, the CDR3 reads TGTGCCAGCAGCCATGCGCCAGGTAATACCTACGAGCAGTACTTC. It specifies CASSHAPGNTYEQYF.

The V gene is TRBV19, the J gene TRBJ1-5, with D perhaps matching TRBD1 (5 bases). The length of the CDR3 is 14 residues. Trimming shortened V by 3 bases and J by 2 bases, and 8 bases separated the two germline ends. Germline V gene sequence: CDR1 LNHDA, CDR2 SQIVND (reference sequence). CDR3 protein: CASSISQGNQPQHF. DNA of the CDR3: TGTGCCAGTAGTATTTCACAGGGCAATCAGCCCCAGCATTTT.